This T cell receptor (beta chain) was recorded in a study of shared clonotypes between healthy human individuals. Turning to the study itself: Researchers assigned three CD4 naive, three CD4 memory, two CD8 naive and one CD8 memory plate to each donor.

V gave up 5 bases and J gave up 4 bases; unmatched junction bases: 2. CDR1 MNHEY and CDR2 SVGAGI come from the germline V gene. The CDR3 length is 15 residues. Clones were sequenced by immunoSEQ multiplex PCR, and TCRdb holds only the in-frame ones, with some missing. The sample yields about 2 million clones, around 95% seen once. The sample taken for sequencing was naive CD4+ T cells sorted from blood. The subset here: CD45RA+ positively selected. The V call is TRBV6-5, the J call TRBJ2-2, with 12 bases identical to TRBD2. The sequence was obtained from a young man in good health. Here the CDR3 DNA reads TGTGCCAGCAGTATACTAGCGGGAGGCACCGGGGAGCTGTTTTTT. Amino acids: CASSILAGGTGELFF.